This T cell receptor beta chain comes out of a study of OX40 agonist ivuxolimab in advanced cancers. Study overall: Averaging 60 years in age, with a range of about 23 to 85, the cohort was approximately 84% male. Three patients had partial responses: one hepatocellular carcinoma, two cutaneous melanoma.

The J segment lost 2 bases and the V segment lost 4 bases, leaving 15 bases of the junction unmatched. The CDR3 spans 18 residues. Germline V CDR1 and CDR2: SGHTS, YDEGEE. Data came from immunoSEQ multiplex PCR; TCRdb stores just in-frame clones and leaves some out. This table holds roughly 20,000 clones, roughly 72% found once. The V and J genes are TRBV5-8 and TRBJ2-1, with 7 bases matching TRBD1. This TCR was recovered from an adult with an advanced solid tumor such as melanoma, head and neck, liver or kidney cancer. The sample consisted of CD4+ or CD8+ T cells sorted from blood, taken in a trial of the OX40 agonist ivuxolimab. The CDR3 DNA reads TGTGCCAGCAGCCTCTCTCTCCACAGGGGCCTTGCCTACAATGAGCAGTTCTTC. Amino acids: CASSLSLHRGLAYNEQFF.